The 32 T cell receptor beta chains presented below share a single source sample, sequenced in a study of T cell responses to AZD1222 COVID-19 vaccine. TCRdb's copy holds only in-frame clones and misses some; the assay was immunoSEQ multiplex PCR. The table includes about 170,000 clones, 90% to 95% detected once. The sequencing used peripheral blood, collected on day 0 of AZD1222 vaccination. These receptors were collected from an adult in good health.

A single count supports this clone. The rearrangement joins TRBV5-1 to TRBJ2-7; TRBD1 matches 8 bases. V trimming: 3 bases; J trimming: 3 bases; junction bases outside the gene matches: 8. The CDR3 consists of 15 residues. Looked up from germline, CDR1 is SGHRS and CDR2 is YFSETQ. The CDR3, as DNA: TGCGCCAGCAGCTCCACCGGGACAGGCGACTACGAGCAGTACTTC. This sequence encodes CASSSTGTGDYEQYF. The full variable domain, rest sourced from reference TRBV5-1 and TRBJ2-7, is KAGVTQTPRYLIKTRGQQVTLSCSPISGHRSVSWYQQTPGQGLQFLFEYFSETQRNKGNFPGRFSGRQFSNSRSEMNVSTLELGDSALYLCASSSTGTGDYEQYFGPGTRLTVT.

This chain connects TRBV6-5 to TRBJ1-4; 9 nucleotides line up with TRBD1. The CDR3 has 14 amino acids. Germline V lookup: CDR1 MNHEY, CDR2 SVGAGI. V dropped 7 bases and J dropped 6; count of bases not matched to a gene: 6. Here the CDR3 DNA reads TGTGCCAGCAAACCAGGGACAGGGCATGAAAAACTGTTTTTT. Encoded protein: CASKPGTGHEKLFF.

This clone has a single count. V is TRBV2 and J is TRBJ2-7; 7 bases map to TRBD1. Germline loops: CDR1 SNHLY, CDR2 FYNNEI. The trim removed 6 bases at V and 5 bases at J, leaving 7 bases unmatched. The CDR3 runs to 13 residues. CDR3 loop: CASRVDRADEQYF. The CDR3 DNA reads as TGTGCCAGCAGGGTAGACAGGGCAGACGAGCAGTACTTC.

The chain carries TRBV2 and TRBJ2-7; D ambiguous. CDR3 length equals 15 residues. Trimming left V 5 bases short and J 0 bases short, with 14 bases between. Germline CDR1 and CDR2: SNHLY and FYNNEI. Here the CDR3 reads CASSSGPVPSYEQYF. DNA for the CDR3: TGTGCCAGCAGTTCCGGGCCTGTCCCCTCCTACGAGCAGTACTTC.

This chain connects TRBV11-2 to TRBJ1-1; D possibly corresponds to TRBD1 (6 bases). The CDR3 is 14 residues long. CDR1 SGHAT and CDR2 FQNNGV come from the germline V gene. V was pared by 1 base and J by 5 bases, with 11 bases between. CDR3 bases: TGTGCCAGCAGCTTAGTCACGGGGGCGACTGAAGCTTTCTTT. Translated: CASSLVTGATEAFF. Full variable domain (remainder filled in from reference TRBV11-2 and TRBJ1-1): EAGVAQSPRYKIIEKRQSVAFWCNPISGHATLYWYQQILGQGPKLLIQFQNNGVVDDSQLPKDRFSAERLKGVDSTLKIQPAKLEDSAVYLCASSLVTGATEAFFGQGTRLTVV.

The chain employs TRBV20-1 and TRBJ2-1, with TRBD1 matching 7 bases. V was clipped by 3 bases and J by 10 bases; unmatched bases: 12. From germline, CDR1 is DFQATT and CDR2 SNEGSKA (reference sequence). This CDR3 is built from 14 residues. CDR3 amino acids: CSASAGQASYEQFF. CDR3 DNA: TGCAGTGCTAGTGCCGGACAGGCATCATACGAGCAGTTCTTC.

The J gene is TRBJ2-3, the V gene TRBV24-1; 11 bases match TRBD2. The V gene's germline CDR1 is KGHDR and CDR2 SFDVKD. V lost 4 bases and J lost 5; bases outside the gene matches: 7. The CDR3 loop spans 16 amino acids. The CDR3 sequence: CATSDRLAGGGDTQYF. CDR3 DNA: TGTGCCACCAGTGACCGTCTAGCGGGAGGAGGAGATACGCAGTATTTT.

This chain connects TRBV3-1 (or the pseudogene TRBV3-2) to TRBJ2-3, with 10 positions matching TRBD2. Germline trimming cut 4 bases from V and 4 bases from J; bases unmatched to any gene: 8. CDR1 LGHDT and CDR2 YNNKEL come from the germline V gene (reference sequence). The CDR3 is made up of 16 amino acids. CDR3 DNA: TGTGCCAGCAGCCCTCTAGCGGGAGCGCGCGCAGATACGCAGTATTTT. Its protein is CASSPLAGARADTQYF.

J is TRBJ1-4 and V is TRBV18; 7 bases fit TRBD1. The V gene end was trimmed by 2 bases and the J gene end by 7 bases; junction bases not matched to a gene: 4. CDR1 is KGHSH and CDR2 is LQKENI in the germline V gene. The CDR3 has 14 residues. The DNA for the CDR3 is TGTGCCAGCTCACCAGGGGACAGAAGTGAAAAACTGTTTTTT. Translated, it gives CASSPGDRSEKLFF.

The chain employs TRBV7-9 and TRBJ2-1, with TRBD2 identical over 7 bases. Germline V gene lookup returns CDR1 SEHNR and CDR2 FQNEAQ (reference sequence). This CDR3 is built from 14 residues. Germline trimming cut 5 bases from V and 7 bases from J; bases unmatched to any gene: 8. CDR3 sequence (DNA): TGTGCCAGCAGCCCAGCGGGATTGGGTAATGAGCAGTTCTTC. Its translation: CASSPAGLGNEQFF.

This clone came up a few times. The chain links TRBV5-1 to TRBJ1-2; 7 bases are a match to TRBD1. Germline V gene lookup returns CDR1 SGHRS and CDR2 YFSETQ. The CDR3 totals 16 residues. Losses at the gene ends were 1 base for V and 2 bases for J; bases not matched to a gene: 8. This chain's CDR3 is CASSLLRGQHNYGYTF. The CDR3, as DNA: TGCGCCAGCAGCTTGTTACGGGGACAGCACAACTATGGCTACACCTTC. The full variable domain, with the rest looked up from reference TRBV5-1 and TRBJ1-2, is KAGVTQTPRYLIKTRGQQVTLSCSPISGHRSVSWYQQTPGQGLQFLFEYFSETQRNKGNFPGRFSGRQFSNSRSEMNVSTLELGDSALYLCASSLLRGQHNYGYTFGSGTRLTVV.

This clone was detected only a few times. This chain connects TRBV5-6 to TRBJ2-2; D call uncertain. Trimming stripped 0 bases from V and 3 bases from J, with 6 bases between. The CDR3 totals 14 residues. CDR1 and CDR2 from the germline V gene are SGHDT and YYEEEE. CDR3 loop: CASSLDLDTGELFF. The CDR3, as DNA: TGTGCCAGCAGCTTGGATCTTGACACCGGGGAGCTGTTTTTT.

The chain uses TRBV3-1 (or the pseudogene TRBV3-2) and TRBJ1-1; D ambiguous. CDR1 is LGHDT, CDR2 YNNKEL, per germline (reference sequence). Trimming cost V 0 bases and J 0 bases, with 17 bases left between them. This CDR3 is built from 18 residues. CDR3 coding DNA: TGTGCCAGCAGCCAAGACGACCCAAGGTTAGACATGAACACTGAAGCTTTCTTT. Amino acid sequence: CASSQDDPRLDMNTEAFF.

The chain combines TRBV6-5 with TRBJ2-1, with unresolved D. Germline V gives CDR1 MNHEY, CDR2 SVGAGI. This CDR3 spans 12 amino acids. Between the trimmed V and J ends, which lost 6 bases and 14 bases, there was a span of 17 bases. The CDR3 coding sequence is TGTGCCAGCAGCCGCGACAAGGGCGTTAAGTTCTTC. It codes for CASSRDKGVKFF.

J is TRBJ2-7 and V is TRBV7-2; no definite D call. This CDR3 region has 13 residues. V lost 4 bases, J lost 5 bases, and 12 bases lay in between. Germline V gene sequence: CDR1 SGHTA, CDR2 FQGNSA. The CDR3 nucleotides are TGTGCCAGCAGCTCGATCCCTCTAGACGAGCAGTACTTC. This translates into CASSSIPLDEQYF.

The chain combines TRBV9 with TRBJ2-1; 7 positions match TRBD2. The junction had 6 bases not matched to a gene; V was cut back by 4 bases and J by 5 bases. Germline CDR1 reads SGDLS; CDR2 reads YYNGEE. CDR3 size: 14 residues. CDR3 residues: CASSPWTSNNEQFF. CDR3 bases: TGTGCCAGCAGCCCTTGGACTAGTAACAATGAGCAGTTCTTC.

The sample holds one count of this clone. The genes are TRBV28 and TRBJ1-1; D call uncertain. The V gene lost 3 bases and the J gene lost 0 bases, with 8 bases spanning the gap. The germline V gene has CDR1 MDHEN and CDR2 SYDVKM. The length of the CDR3 is 14 residues. The CDR3 DNA is TGTGCCAGCAGTTTTACCCCAGTGAACACTGAAGCTTTCTTT. Its translation: CASSFTPVNTEAFF.

The chain has TRBV6-5 and TRBJ1-1, with 7 nucleotides matching TRBD1. This CDR3 has 13 amino acids. V lost 6 bases to trimming and J lost 4 bases; unmatched junction nucleotides: 5. CDR1 is MNHEY and CDR2 is SVGAGI in the germline V gene. The CDR3 coding sequence is TGTGCCAGCAGCCGACAGGGAAGCACTGAAGCTTTCTTT. This codes for CASSRQGSTEAFF.

The chain carries TRBV5-4 and TRBJ2-5, with TRBD2 matching 8 bases. This CDR3 is 15 amino acids long. V shed 1 base, J shed 5 bases, and the junction held 7 bases outside the gene matches. Germline V CDR1 and CDR2: SGHNT, YYREEE (reference sequence). The CDR3 reads CASSLIGRAGETQYF. CDR3 bases: TGTGCCAGCAGCTTGATCGGGAGGGCCGGGGAGACCCAGTACTTC.

The chain carries TRBV4-1 and TRBJ1-5, with 9 positions matching TRBD1. The CDR3 totals 16 residues. CDR1 and CDR2 (germline): MGHRA, YSYEKL. The V and J ends lost 1 base and 1 base, in that order; junction bases with no gene match: 2. The CDR3, as DNA: TGCGCCAGCAGCCAAGCAGGGACAGGGAGCAATCAGCCCCAGCATTTT. It encodes CASSQAGTGSNQPQHF.

The chain links TRBV6-1 to TRBJ1-1; tentative D call: TRBD1 (5 bases). Trimming shortened V by 1 base and J by 3 bases, and 12 bases separated the two germline ends. The CDR3 is 15 residues long. The germline gives CDR1 MNHNS, CDR2 SASEGT. CDR3 region: CASSEGGGGHTEAFF. The CDR3 region has the DNA TGTGCCAGCAGTGAAGGGGGGGGAGGTCACACTGAAGCTTTCTTT.

This chain joins TRBV27 and TRBJ1-6; D might be TRBD1 (5 bases). Germline lookup yields CDR1 MNHEY and CDR2 SMNVEV (reference sequence). Trimming shortened V by 1 base and J by 3 bases, and 19 bases separated the two germline ends. CDR3 length: 19 amino acids. CDR3 nucleotides: TGTGCCAGCAGTTTATTATTAGGAAACGGACACAGCTATAATTCACCCCTCCACTTT. This gives the protein CASSLLLGNGHSYNSPLHF.

V is TRBV5-1 and J is TRBJ2-3; 8 positions agree with TRBD1. The junction had 11 bases not matched to a gene; V was cut back by 0 bases and J by 2 bases. Germline CDR1 and CDR2: SGHRS and YFSETQ. The CDR3 length is 18 residues. CDR3 loop: CASSLAQGAGAHTDTQYF. In nucleotides, the CDR3 is TGCGCCAGCAGCTTGGCCCAGGGGGCGGGCGCACACACAGATACGCAGTATTTT.

The CDR3 DNA follows: TGTGCCAGCAGCCGAGGAACGACTGAAGCTTTCTTT. Amino acids: CASSRGTTEAFF. The chain combines TRBV13 with TRBJ1-1; D remains unclear. Trimming took off 5 bases at V and 5 bases at J, with 9 bases between the two ends. Germline CDR1 reads PRHDT; CDR2 reads FYEKMQ (reference sequence). The length of the CDR3 is 12 residues.

The CDR3 DNA is TGCGCCAGCAGCCAAGATCTGGGGGACTTCCTCTATGGCTACACCTTC. It codes for CASSQDLGDFLYGYTF. This rearrangement joins TRBV4-1 to TRBJ1-2, with a possible D match to TRBD1 (5 bases). The length of the CDR3 is 16 residues. Trimming removed 0 bases at V and 4 bases at J, with 15 bases between. Germline CDR1 MGHRA, CDR2 YSYEKL.

The chain carries TRBV6-5 and TRBJ2-3; TRBD2 is a possible D gene (6 bases). Germline lookup yields CDR1 MNHEY and CDR2 SVGAGI. The CDR3 covers 14 residues. V was pared by 2 bases and J by 1 base, with 7 bases between. CDR3 sequence: CASSYERGTDTQYF. Here the CDR3 DNA reads TGTGCCAGCAGTTACGAGCGGGGCACAGATACGCAGTATTTT.

The rearrangement links TRBV7-9 to TRBJ1-2; D unresolved. There are 13 residues in the CDR3. From germline, CDR1 is SEHNR and CDR2 FQNEAQ (reference sequence). V was cut by 1 base and J by 4 bases, with 7 bases left in between. Written as DNA, the CDR3 is TGTGCCAGCAGCTTAGGGGAGCCCTATGGCTACACCTTC. Its translation: CASSLGEPYGYTF. Complete variable domain (other parts from reference TRBV7-9 and TRBJ1-2): DTGVSQNPRHKITKRGQNVTFRCDPISEHNRLYWYRQTLGQGPEFLTYFQNEAQLEKSRLLSDRFSAERPKGSFSTLEIQRTEQGDSAMYLCASSLGEPYGYTFGSGTRLTVV.

The chain employs TRBV10-3 and TRBJ1-2; the D gene is possibly TRBD1 (5 bases). Deletions cut 4 bases from V and 5 bases from J, with 8 bases between. Germline-derived CDR1 and CDR2 are ENHRY and SYGVKD. The CDR3 extends over 12 amino acids. The CDR3 bases are TGTGCCATCAGTGGGCAGGGATATGGCTACACCTTC. It specifies CAISGQGYGYTF.

V gene TRBV5-1 combines with J gene TRBJ2-4; D possibly uses TRBD1 or TRBD2 (5 bases each). The CDR3 totals 14 residues. CDR1 SGHRS and CDR2 YFSETQ come from the germline V gene. V lost 2 bases and J lost 1, with 7 bases in between. DNA of the CDR3: TGCGCCAGCAGCTTAGAGGGGGCCAAAAACATTCAGTACTTC. Its protein is CASSLEGAKNIQYF.

This clone was picked up one time. The CDR3 DNA reads as TGCGCCAGCAGCAGACAGTCGACCGGGGAGCTGTTTTTT. Protein: CASSRQSTGELFF. This chain uses TRBV5-1 with TRBJ2-2; a weak D match, TRBD1 (5 bases). Germline V lookup: CDR1 SGHRS, CDR2 YFSETQ. The length of the CDR3 is 13 residues. The V and J ends lost 4 bases and 5 bases respectively, with 9 bases between them.

This clone appeared a few times. The CDR3 DNA follows: TGTGCCAGCAGTAACCGACTAGCGGGAGTCCGGGAGACCCAGTACTTC. It yields the protein CASSNRLAGVRETQYF. The chain carries TRBV25-1 and TRBJ2-5, with TRBD2 matching over 12 bases. There are 16 residues in the CDR3. Trimming cost V 5 bases and J 5 bases; bases outside gene matches: 9. The germline gives CDR1 MGHDK, CDR2 SYGVNS.

The genes are TRBV19 and TRBJ1-3; 7 nucleotides line up with TRBD1. The germline V gene has CDR1 LNHDA and CDR2 SQIVND (reference sequence). The CDR3 has 15 residues. The junction had 13 bases not matched to a gene; V was cut back by 7 bases and J by 7 bases. In DNA, the CDR3 is TGTGCCAGTACCACGGACAGGTCTAGCTTGAACACCATATATTTT. Translated: CASTTDRSSLNTIYF. The full variable domain, rest sourced from reference TRBV19 and TRBJ1-3, is DGGITQSPKYLFRKEGQNVTLSCEQNLNHDAMYWYRQDPGQGLRLIYYSQIVNDFQKGDIAEGYSVSREKKESFPLTVTSAQKNPTAFYLCASTTDRSSLNTIYFGEGSWLTVV.